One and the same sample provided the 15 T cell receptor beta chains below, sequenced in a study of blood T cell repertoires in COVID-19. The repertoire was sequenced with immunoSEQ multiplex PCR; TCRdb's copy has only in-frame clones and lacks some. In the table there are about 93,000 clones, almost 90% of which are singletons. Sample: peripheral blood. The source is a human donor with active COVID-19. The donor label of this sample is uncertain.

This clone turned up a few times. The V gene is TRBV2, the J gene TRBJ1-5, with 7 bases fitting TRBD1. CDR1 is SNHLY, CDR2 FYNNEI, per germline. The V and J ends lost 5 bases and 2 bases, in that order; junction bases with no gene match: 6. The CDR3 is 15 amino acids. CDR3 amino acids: CASSSTGTGNQPQHF. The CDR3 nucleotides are TGTGCCAGCAGTTCGACCGGGACAGGCAATCAGCCCCAGCATTTT.

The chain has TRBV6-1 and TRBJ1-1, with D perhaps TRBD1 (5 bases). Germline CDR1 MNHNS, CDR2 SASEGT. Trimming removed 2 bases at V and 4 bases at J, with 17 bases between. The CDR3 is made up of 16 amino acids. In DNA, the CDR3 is TGTGCCAGCAGTGAACGACAGTATCGGGTGGGCACTGAAGCTTTCTTT. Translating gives CASSERQYRVGTEAFF.

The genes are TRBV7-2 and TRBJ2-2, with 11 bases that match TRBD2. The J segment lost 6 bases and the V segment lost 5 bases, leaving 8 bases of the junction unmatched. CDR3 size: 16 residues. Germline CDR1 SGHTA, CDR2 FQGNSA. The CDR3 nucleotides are TGTGCCAGCAGCCTCATAGCGGGGGGGCTGTCCGGGGAGCTGTTTTTT. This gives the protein CASSLIAGGLSGELFF.

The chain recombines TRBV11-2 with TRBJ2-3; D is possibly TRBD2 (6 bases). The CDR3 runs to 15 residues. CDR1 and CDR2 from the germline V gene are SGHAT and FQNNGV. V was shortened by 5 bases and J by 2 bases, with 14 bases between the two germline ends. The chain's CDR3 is CASSPPGLLTDTQYF. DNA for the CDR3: TGTGCCAGCAGCCCACCGGGACTTCTCACAGATACGCAGTATTTT.

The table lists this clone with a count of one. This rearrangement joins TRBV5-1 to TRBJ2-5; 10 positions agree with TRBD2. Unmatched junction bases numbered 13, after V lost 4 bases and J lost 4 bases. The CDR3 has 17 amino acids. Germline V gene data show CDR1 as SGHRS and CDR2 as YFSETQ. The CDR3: CASSTVSSGGAGETQYF. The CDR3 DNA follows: TGCGCCAGCAGCACCGTATCGAGCGGGGGGGCCGGAGAGACCCAGTACTTC.

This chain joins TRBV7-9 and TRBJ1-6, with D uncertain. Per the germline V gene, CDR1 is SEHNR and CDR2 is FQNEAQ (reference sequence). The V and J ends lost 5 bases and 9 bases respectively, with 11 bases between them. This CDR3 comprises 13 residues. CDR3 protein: CASSPTAVSPLHF. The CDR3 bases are TGTGCCAGCAGCCCGACCGCGGTTTCACCCCTCCACTTT. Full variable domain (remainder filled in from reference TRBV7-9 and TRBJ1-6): DTGVSQNPRHKITKRGQNVTFRCDPISEHNRLYWYRQTLGQGPEFLTYFQNEAQLEKSRLLSDRFSAERPKGSFSTLEIQRTEQGDSAMYLCASSPTAVSPLHFGNGTRLTVT.

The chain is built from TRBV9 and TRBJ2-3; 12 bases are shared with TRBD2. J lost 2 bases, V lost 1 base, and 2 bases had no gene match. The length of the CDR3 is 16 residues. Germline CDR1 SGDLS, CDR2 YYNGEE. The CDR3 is CASSVLAGGTTDTQYF. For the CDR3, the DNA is TGTGCCAGCAGCGTACTAGCGGGGGGGACCACAGATACGCAGTATTTT. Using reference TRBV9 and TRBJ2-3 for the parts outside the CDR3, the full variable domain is DSGVTQTPKHLITATGQRVTLRCSPRSGDLSVYWYQQSLDQGLQFLIQYYNGEERAKGNILERFSAQQFPDLHSELNLSSLELGDSALYFCASSVLAGGTTDTQYFGPGTRLTVL.

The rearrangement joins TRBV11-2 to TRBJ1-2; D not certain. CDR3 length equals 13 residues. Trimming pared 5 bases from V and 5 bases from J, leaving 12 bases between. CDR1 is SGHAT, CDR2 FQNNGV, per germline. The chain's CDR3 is CASSPRSYYGYTF. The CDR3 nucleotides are TGTGCCAGCAGCCCCCGGAGTTATTATGGCTACACCTTC.

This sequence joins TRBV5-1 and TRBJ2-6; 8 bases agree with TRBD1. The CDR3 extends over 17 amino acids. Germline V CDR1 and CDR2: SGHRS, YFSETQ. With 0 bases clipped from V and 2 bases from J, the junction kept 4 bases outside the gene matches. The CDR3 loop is CASSLVQGAAGANVLTF. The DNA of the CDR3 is TGCGCCAGCAGCTTGGTCCAGGGGGCGGCTGGGGCCAACGTCCTGACTTTC.

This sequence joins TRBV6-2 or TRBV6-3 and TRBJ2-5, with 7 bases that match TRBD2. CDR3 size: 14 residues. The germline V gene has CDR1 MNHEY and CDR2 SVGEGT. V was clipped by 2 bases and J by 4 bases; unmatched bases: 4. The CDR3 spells CASSYGGVLETQYF. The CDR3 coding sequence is TGTGCCAGCAGTTACGGGGGGGTATTAGAGACCCAGTACTTC.

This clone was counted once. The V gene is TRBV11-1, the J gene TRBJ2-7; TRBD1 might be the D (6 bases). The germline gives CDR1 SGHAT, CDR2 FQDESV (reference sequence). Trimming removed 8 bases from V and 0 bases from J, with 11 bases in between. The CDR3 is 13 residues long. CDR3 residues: CASQDSSSYEQYF. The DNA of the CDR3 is TGTGCCAGCCAGGACAGCAGCTCCTACGAGCAGTACTTC.

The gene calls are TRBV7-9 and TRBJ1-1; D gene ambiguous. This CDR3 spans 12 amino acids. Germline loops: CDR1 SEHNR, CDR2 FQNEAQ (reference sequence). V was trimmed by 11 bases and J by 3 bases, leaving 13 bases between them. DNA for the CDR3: TGTGCCTATGCGGGGTCGGACACTGAAGCTTTCTTT. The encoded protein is CAYAGSDTEAFF.

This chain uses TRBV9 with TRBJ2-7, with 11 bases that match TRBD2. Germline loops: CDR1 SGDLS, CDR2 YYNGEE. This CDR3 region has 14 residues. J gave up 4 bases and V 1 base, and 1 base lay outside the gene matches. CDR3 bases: TGTGCCAGCAGCGTAACTAGCGGGGGATACGAGCAGTACTTC. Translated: CASSVTSGGYEQYF.

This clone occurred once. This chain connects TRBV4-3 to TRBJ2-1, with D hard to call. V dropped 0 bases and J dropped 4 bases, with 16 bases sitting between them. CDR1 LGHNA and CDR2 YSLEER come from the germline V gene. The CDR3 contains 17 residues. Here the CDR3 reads CASSQDIVLSTYNEQFF. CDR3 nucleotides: TGCGCCAGCAGCCAAGATATTGTACTGTCTACGTACAATGAGCAGTTCTTC.

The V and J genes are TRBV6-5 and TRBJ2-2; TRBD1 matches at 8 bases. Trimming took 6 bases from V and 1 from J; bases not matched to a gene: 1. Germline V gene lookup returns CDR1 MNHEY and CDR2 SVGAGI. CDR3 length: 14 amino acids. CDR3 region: CASRDRVNTGELFF. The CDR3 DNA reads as TGTGCCAGCAGGGACAGGGTGAACACCGGGGAGCTGTTTTTT.